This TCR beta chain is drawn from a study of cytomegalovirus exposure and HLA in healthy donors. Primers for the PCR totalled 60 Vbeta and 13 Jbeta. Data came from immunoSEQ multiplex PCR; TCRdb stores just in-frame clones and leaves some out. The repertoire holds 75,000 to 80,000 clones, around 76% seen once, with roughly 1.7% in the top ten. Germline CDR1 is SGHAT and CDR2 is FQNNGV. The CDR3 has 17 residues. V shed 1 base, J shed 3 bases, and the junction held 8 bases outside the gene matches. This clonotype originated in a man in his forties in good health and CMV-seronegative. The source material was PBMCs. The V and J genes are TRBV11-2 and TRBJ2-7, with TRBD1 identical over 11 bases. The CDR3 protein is CASSLGGAGTGGYEQYF. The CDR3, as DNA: TGTGCCAGCAGCTTAGGGGGGGCGGGGACAGGGGGCTACGAGCAGTACTTC.